This TCR beta chain was observed in a study of shared clonotypes between healthy human individuals. Positive CCR7 selection of CD45RO-negative cells yielded the naive CD8 cells, and terminally differentiated effector memory CD45RA+ cells were excluded. Produced via immunoSEQ multiplex PCR; TCRdb's table is partial and in-frame only. The sample records around 2.1 million clones, about 92% being singletons. To note about this clone: What it recognizes is unknown.

Study results and limitations: In a few donors, around 5% of naive CD4 clonotypes appeared in common.

The source of this sequence is a man between 18 and 29 years old in good health. Some clones in this sample may be carry-over from other donors' samples. The sample consisted of naive CD8+ T cells from PBMCs.

CDR3 sequence reads: CASNPREGYSNQPQHF. The DNA for the CDR3 is TGTGCCAGTAACCCCAGGGAAGGGTATAGCAATCAGCCCCAGCATTTT. The V and J genes are TRBV19 and TRBJ1-5; D is possibly TRBD1 (5 bases). Germline values: CDR1 LNHDA, CDR2 SQIVND (reference sequence). The germline V and J ends were trimmed by 7 bases and 0 bases, with 16 bases remaining between them. This CDR3 has 16 amino acids.